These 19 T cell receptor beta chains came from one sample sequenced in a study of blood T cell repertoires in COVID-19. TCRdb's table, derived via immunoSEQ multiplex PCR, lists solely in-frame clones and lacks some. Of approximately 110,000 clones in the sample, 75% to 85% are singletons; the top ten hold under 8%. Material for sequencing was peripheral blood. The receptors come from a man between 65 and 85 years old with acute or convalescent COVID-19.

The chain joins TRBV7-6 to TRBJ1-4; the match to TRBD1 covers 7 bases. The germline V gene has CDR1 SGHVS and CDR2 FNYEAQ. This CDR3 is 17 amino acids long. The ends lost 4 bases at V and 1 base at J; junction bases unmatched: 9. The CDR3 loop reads CASSYLTGRQTNEKLFF. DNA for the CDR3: TGTGCCAGCAGCTATTTGACAGGGAGGCAAACTAATGAAAAACTGTTTTTT.

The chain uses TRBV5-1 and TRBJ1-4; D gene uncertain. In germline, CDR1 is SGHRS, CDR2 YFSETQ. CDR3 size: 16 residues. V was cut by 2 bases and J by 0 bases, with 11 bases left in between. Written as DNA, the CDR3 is TGCGCCAGCAGCTTCGGGATAGGTGCAACTAATGAAAAACTGTTTTTT. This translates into CASSFGIGATNEKLFF.

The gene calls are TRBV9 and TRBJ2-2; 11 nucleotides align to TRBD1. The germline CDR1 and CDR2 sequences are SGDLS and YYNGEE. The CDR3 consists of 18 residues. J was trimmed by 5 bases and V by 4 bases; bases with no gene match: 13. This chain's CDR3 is CASSSSWGTGGRTGELFF. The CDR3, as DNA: TGTGCCAGCAGCTCCTCCTGGGGGACAGGGGGTCGGACCGGGGAGCTGTTTTTT.

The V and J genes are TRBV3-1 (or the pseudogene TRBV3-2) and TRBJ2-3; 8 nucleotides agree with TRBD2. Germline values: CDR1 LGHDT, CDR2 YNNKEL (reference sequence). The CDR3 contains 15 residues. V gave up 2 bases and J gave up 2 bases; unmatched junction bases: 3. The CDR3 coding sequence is TGTGCCAGCAGCCAAACTAGCGGATACACAGATACGCAGTATTTT. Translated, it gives CASSQTSGYTDTQYF.

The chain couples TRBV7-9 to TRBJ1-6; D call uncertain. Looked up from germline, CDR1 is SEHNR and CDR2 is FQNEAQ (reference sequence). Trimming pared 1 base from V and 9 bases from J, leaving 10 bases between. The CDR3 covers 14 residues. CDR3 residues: CASSLEFGISPLHF. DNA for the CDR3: TGTGCCAGCAGCTTAGAATTCGGGATTTCACCCCTCCACTTT.

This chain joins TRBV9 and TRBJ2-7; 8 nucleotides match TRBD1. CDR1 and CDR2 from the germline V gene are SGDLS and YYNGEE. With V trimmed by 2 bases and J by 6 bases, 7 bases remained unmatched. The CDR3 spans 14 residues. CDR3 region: CASSVDPTGGEQYF. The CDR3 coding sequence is TGTGCCAGCAGCGTGGACCCAACAGGGGGCGAGCAGTACTTC.

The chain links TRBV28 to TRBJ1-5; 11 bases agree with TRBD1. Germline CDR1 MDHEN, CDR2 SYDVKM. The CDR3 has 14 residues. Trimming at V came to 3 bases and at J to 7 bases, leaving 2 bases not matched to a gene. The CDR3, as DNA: TGTGCCAGCAGTTTGGGGACAGGGGGGCAGCCCCAGCATTTT. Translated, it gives CASSLGTGGQPQHF.

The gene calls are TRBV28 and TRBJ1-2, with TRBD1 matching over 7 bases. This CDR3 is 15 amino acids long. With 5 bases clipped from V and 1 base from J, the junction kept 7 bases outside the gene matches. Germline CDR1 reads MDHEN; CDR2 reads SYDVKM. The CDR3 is CASSERGLGNYGYTF. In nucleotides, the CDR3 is TGTGCCAGCAGTGAAAGGGGGCTTGGTAACTATGGCTACACCTTC.

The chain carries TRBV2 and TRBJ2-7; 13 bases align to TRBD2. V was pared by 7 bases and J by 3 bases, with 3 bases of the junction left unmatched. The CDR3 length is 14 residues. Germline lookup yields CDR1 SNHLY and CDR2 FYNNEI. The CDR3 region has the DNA TGTGCCAGCACCAGGACTAGCGGGAGCTACGAGCAGTACTTC. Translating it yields CASTRTSGSYEQYF.

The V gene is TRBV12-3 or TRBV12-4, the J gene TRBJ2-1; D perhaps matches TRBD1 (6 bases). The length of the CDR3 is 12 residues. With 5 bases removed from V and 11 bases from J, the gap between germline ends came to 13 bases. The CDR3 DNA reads TGTGCCAGCAGTCCCTACAGGGATCAGCAGTTCTTC. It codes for CASSPYRDQQFF.

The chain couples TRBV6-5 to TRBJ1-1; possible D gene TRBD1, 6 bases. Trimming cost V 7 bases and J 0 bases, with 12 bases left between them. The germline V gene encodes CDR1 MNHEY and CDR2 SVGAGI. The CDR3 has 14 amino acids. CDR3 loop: CASTRGALNTEAFF. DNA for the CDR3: TGTGCCAGCACCCGGGGGGCCCTGAACACTGAAGCTTTCTTT.

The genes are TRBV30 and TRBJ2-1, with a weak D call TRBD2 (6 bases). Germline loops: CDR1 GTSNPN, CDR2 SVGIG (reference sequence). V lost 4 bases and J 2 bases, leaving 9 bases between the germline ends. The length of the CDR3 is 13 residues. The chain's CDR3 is CAWTRGAYNEQFF. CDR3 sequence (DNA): TGTGCCTGGACTCGCGGGGCCTACAATGAGCAGTTCTTC.

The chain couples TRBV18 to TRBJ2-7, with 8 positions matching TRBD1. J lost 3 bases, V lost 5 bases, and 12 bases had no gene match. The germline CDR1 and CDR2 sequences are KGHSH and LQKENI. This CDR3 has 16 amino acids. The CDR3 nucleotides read TGTGCCAGCTCAGCGGCCGGGACAGGACCCATCTACGAGCAGTACTTC. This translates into CASSAAGTGPIYEQYF.

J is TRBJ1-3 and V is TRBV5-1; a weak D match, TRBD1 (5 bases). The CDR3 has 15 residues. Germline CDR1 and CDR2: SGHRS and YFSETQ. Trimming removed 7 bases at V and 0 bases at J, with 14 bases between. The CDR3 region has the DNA TGCGCCAGCTCCCGGGAGGGGAGCTCTGGAAACACCATATATTTT. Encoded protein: CASSREGSSGNTIYF.

DNA of the CDR3: TGTGCCAGTAGTCTCGGTTGGGACAGGGGAGACACTGAAGCTTTCTTT. It translates to CASSLGWDRGDTEAFF. The genes are TRBV19 and TRBJ1-1, with 10 bases aligning to TRBD1. The CDR3 is 16 amino acids. Germline assignment: CDR1 LNHDA and CDR2 SQIVND (reference sequence). With 5 bases clipped from V and 3 bases from J, the junction kept 9 bases outside the gene matches.

CDR3 loop: CASSPFLAGGRYNEQFF. CDR3 DNA: TGTGCCAGCTCACCATTCCTAGCGGGGGGGCGCTACAATGAGCAGTTCTTC. V is TRBV18 and J is TRBJ2-1; 12 nucleotides agree with TRBD2. J gave up 3 bases and V 2 bases, and 5 bases lay outside the gene matches. The CDR3 has 17 residues. The germline gives CDR1 KGHSH, CDR2 LQKENI.

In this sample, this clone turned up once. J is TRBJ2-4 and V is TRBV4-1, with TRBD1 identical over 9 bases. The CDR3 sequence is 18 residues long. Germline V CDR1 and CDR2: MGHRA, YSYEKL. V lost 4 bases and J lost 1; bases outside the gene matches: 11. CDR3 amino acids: CASSPGRTGAMAKNIQYF. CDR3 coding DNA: TGCGCCAGCAGCCCCGGCAGGACAGGGGCCATGGCCAAAAACATTCAGTACTTC.

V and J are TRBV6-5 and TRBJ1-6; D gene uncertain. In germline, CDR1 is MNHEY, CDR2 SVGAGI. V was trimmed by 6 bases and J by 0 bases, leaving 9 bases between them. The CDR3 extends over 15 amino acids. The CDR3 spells CASRNRYSYNSPLHF. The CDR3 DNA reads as TGTGCCAGCAGGAACAGATACTCCTATAATTCACCCCTCCACTTT.

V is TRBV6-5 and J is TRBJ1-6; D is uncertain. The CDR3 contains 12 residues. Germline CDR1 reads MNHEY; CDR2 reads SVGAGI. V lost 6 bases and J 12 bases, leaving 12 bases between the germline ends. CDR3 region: CASSPSDLPLHF. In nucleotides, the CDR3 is TGTGCCAGCAGCCCCAGTGACTTACCCCTCCACTTT.